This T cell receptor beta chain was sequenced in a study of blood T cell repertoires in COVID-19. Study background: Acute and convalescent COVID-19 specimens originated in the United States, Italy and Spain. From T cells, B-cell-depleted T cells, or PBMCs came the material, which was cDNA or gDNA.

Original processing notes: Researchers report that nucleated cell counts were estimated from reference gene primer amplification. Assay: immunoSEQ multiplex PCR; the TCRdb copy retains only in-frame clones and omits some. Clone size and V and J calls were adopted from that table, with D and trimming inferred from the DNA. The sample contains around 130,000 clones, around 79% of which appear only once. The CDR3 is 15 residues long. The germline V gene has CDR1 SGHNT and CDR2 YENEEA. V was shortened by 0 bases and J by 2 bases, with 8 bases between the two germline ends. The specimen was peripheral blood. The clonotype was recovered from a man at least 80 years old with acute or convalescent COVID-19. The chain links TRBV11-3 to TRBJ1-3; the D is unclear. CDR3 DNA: TGTGCCAGCAGCTTAGACGGGAACCCTGGAAACACCATATATTTT. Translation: CASSLDGNPGNTIYF.